One sample yielded the 25 T cell receptor beta chains listed below, sequenced in a study of blood T cell repertoires in COVID-19. Assay: immunoSEQ multiplex PCR; the TCRdb copy retains only in-frame clones and omits some. This repertoire shows around 310,000 clones, 90% found once; its top ten account for 0.95% to 1.3%. The sequenced sample consisted of peripheral blood. The receptors were sampled from a woman in her thirties or forties with COVID-19, enrolled during active disease.

V and J are TRBV25-1 and TRBJ1-1; weak D call: TRBD1 (5 bases). Per the germline V gene, CDR1 is MGHDK and CDR2 is SYGVNS. V was shortened by 1 base and J by 2 bases, with 14 bases between the two germline ends. The CDR3 is 16 amino acids. CDR3 amino acids: CASSESFLTENTEAFF. CDR3 sequence (DNA): TGTGCCAGCAGTGAATCCTTCTTGACAGAAAACACTGAAGCTTTCTTT.

The V and J genes are TRBV30 and TRBJ1-2; 12 bases map to TRBD1. Unmatched junction bases numbered 7, after V lost 1 base and J lost 4 bases. The CDR3 runs 16 residues. Germline-derived CDR1 and CDR2 are GTSNPN and SVGIG (reference sequence). In nucleotides, the CDR3 is TGTGCCTGGAGTGATGGGACAGGGGGCGGGGGCTATGGCTACACCTTC. The encoded protein is CAWSDGTGGGGYGYTF.

This sequence joins TRBV10-3 and TRBJ1-1; D is perhaps TRBD1 (6 bases). Germline V lookup: CDR1 ENHRY, CDR2 SYGVKD. The CDR3 runs 13 residues. The V end lost 6 bases, the J end lost 1 base, and 9 bases lay between the germline ends. CDR3 region: CAISRTANTEAFF. The CDR3 nucleotides read TGTGCCATCAGCCGGACAGCGAACACTGAAGCTTTCTTT.

The genes are TRBV7-2 and TRBJ2-1, with 7 bases fitting TRBD2. Germline V gives CDR1 SGHTA, CDR2 FQGNSA. CDR3 size: 14 residues. Unmatched junction bases numbered 8, after V lost 4 bases and J lost 8 bases. The CDR3 sequence is CASSSWGGDDEQFF. In nucleotides, the CDR3 is TGTGCCAGCAGCTCCTGGGGAGGGGACGATGAGCAGTTCTTC.

A single count supports this clone. The V and J genes are TRBV29-1 and TRBJ2-3, with TRBD2 matching over 13 bases. CDR3 size: 16 residues. Per germline, CDR1 SQVTM and CDR2 ANQGSEA. V shed 4 bases, J shed 3 bases, and the junction held 7 bases outside the gene matches. The CDR3 nucleotides are TGCAGCGTTGGTGGACTAGCGGGAGTTAGTACAGATACGCAGTATTTT. It translates to CSVGGLAGVSTDTQYF.

V usage is TRBV9 and J usage is TRBJ1-1, with D possibly matching TRBD1 (5 bases). V was shortened by 0 bases and J by 0 bases, with 9 bases between the two germline ends. Germline-derived CDR1 and CDR2 are SGDLS and YYNGEE. This CDR3 is 15 amino acids long. This CDR3 is CASSVEGFLNTEAFF. The DNA for the CDR3 is TGTGCCAGCAGCGTAGAGGGGTTTTTGAACACTGAAGCTTTCTTT.

This clone was seen a few times. This sequence joins TRBV18 and TRBJ2-7, with D tentatively TRBD2 (5 bases). V lost 2 bases to trimming and J lost 3 bases, with 14 bases between them. The CDR3 extends over 15 amino acids. In germline, CDR1 is KGHSH, CDR2 LQKENI. The CDR3 loop reads CASSPTFGLSYEQYF. The CDR3 coding sequence is TGTGCCAGCTCACCAACTTTTGGACTGAGCTACGAGCAGTACTTC.

The rearrangement uses TRBV19 and TRBJ1-1; D not resolved. Germline V gene sequence: CDR1 LNHDA, CDR2 SQIVND (reference sequence). V lost 5 bases to trimming and J lost 5 bases, with 18 bases between them. The CDR3 totals 15 residues. The CDR3 protein is CASSPAFPEGTEAFF. DNA for the CDR3: TGTGCCAGTAGTCCCGCGTTTCCAGAGGGTACTGAAGCTTTCTTT.

The rearrangement links TRBV7-2 to TRBJ1-4; D gene uncertain. Germline CDR1 reads SGHTA; CDR2 reads FQGNSA. This CDR3 is 14 amino acids long. The V end lost 1 base, the J end lost 8 bases, and 11 bases lay between the germline ends. The CDR3 loop reads CASSLGNWREKLFF. CDR3 nucleotide sequence: TGTGCCAGCAGCTTAGGGAATTGGAGGGAAAAACTGTTTTTT. Combining the CDR3 with reference TRBV7-2 and TRBJ1-4 gives the whole variable domain GAGVSQSPSNKVTEKGKDVELRCDPISGHTALYWYRQSLGQGLEFLIYFQGNSAPDKSGLPSDRFSAERTGGSVSTLTIQRTQQEDSAVYLCASSLGNWREKLFFGSGTQLSVL.

J is TRBJ1-1 and V is TRBV7-9, with 10 bases lining up with TRBD1. Germline V gene lookup returns CDR1 SEHNR and CDR2 FQNEAQ (reference sequence). The J segment lost 0 bases and the V segment lost 7 bases, leaving 14 bases of the junction unmatched. This CDR3 region has 18 residues. CDR3 in DNA: TGTGCCAGCAAGAAAGGGACCGGGACAGGGGACATGAACACTGAAGCTTTCTTT. Encoded protein: CASKKGTGTGDMNTEAFF.

CDR3 in DNA: TGTGCCAGCAGTGACCAGGGGGCCTGGCCCCAGCATTTT. It codes for CASSDQGAWPQHF. This chain links TRBV25-1 with TRBJ1-5; the match to TRBD1 covers 8 bases. In germline, CDR1 is MGHDK, CDR2 SYGVNS. With V trimmed by 3 bases and J by 9 bases, 4 bases remained unmatched. The CDR3 totals 13 residues.

The table lists this clone with a count of one. This chain joins TRBV10-3 and TRBJ1-2; D not certain. The CDR3 extends over 12 amino acids. The germline gives CDR1 ENHRY, CDR2 SYGVKD. The germline V and J ends were trimmed by 0 bases and 8 bases, with 7 bases remaining between them. CDR3 protein: CAISESNAGYTF. The CDR3 DNA sequence: TGTGCCATCAGTGAGTCAAACGCGGGCTACACCTTC.

The V call is TRBV19, the J call TRBJ2-1; 11 nucleotides align to TRBD2. J was trimmed by 8 bases and V by 7 bases; bases with no gene match: 19. The CDR3 is 18 residues long. Germline V gene data show CDR1 as LNHDA and CDR2 as SQIVND (reference sequence). CDR3 residues: CASTLGASGRFRRDEQFF. The CDR3 region has the DNA TGTGCCAGTACTCTAGGGGCTAGCGGGAGGTTTAGGCGCGATGAGCAGTTCTTC.

The V call is TRBV4-3, the J call TRBJ2-3; the match to TRBD2 covers 7 bases. The V and J ends lost 3 bases and 1 base, in that order; junction bases with no gene match: 10. The CDR3 sequence is 17 residues long. Per germline, CDR1 LGHNA and CDR2 YSLEER. CDR3 nucleotide sequence: TGCGCCAGCAGCCAGAGGGAGGGGATTAGGGGCACAGATACGCAGTATTTT. Encoded protein: CASSQREGIRGTDTQYF.

The sample holds one count of this clone. This sequence joins TRBV10-3 and TRBJ1-4; 8 bases agree with TRBD1. The CDR3 contains 16 residues. V was pared by 5 bases and J by 8 bases, with 13 bases of the junction left unmatched. The germline CDR1 and CDR2 sequences are ENHRY and SYGVKD. CDR3 residues: CAISSFGDRFMEKLFF. The CDR3 coding sequence is TGTGCCATCAGTTCTTTCGGGGACAGGTTTATGGAAAAACTGTTTTTT.

This chain uses TRBV5-4 with TRBJ1-4; a possible D gene is TRBD1 (6 bases). V was clipped by 1 base and J by 7 bases, with 11 bases between them. CDR1 SGHNT and CDR2 YYREEE come from the germline V gene (reference sequence). The CDR3 sequence is 14 residues long. CDR3 sequence (DNA): TGTGCCAGCAGCTTGAGGGGGTTTGGTGAAAAACTGTTTTTT. It encodes CASSLRGFGEKLFF.

The chain links TRBV28 to TRBJ2-1; 7 bases match TRBD1. This CDR3 contains 16 residues. CDR1 MDHEN and CDR2 SYDVKM come from the germline V gene. J was trimmed by 6 bases and V by 4 bases; bases with no gene match: 12. CDR3 DNA sequence: TGTGCCAGCAGTTCCAAAAGACTTAGGACAGGCAATGAGCAGTTCTTC. This sequence encodes CASSSKRLRTGNEQFF.

This chain joins TRBV15 and TRBJ1-2, with D possibly TRBD1 on 5 matching bases. Germline lookup yields CDR1 LNHNV and CDR2 YYDKDF (reference sequence). The CDR3 has 15 residues. V gave up 0 bases and J gave up 4 bases, with 12 bases separating them. Written as DNA, the CDR3 is TGTGCCACCAGCAGAGATCTCTCGGGGGGCTATGGCTACACCTTC. Its translation: CATSRDLSGGYGYTF.

This sequence joins TRBV7-6 and TRBJ2-7, with D perhaps TRBD2 (6 bases). The CDR3 has 15 amino acids. Germline V gene lookup returns CDR1 SGHVS and CDR2 FNYEAQ. The V and J ends lost 1 base and 5 bases respectively, with 15 bases between them. The CDR3 is CASSLEPLTRNEQYF. In DNA form, the CDR3 reads TGTGCCAGCAGCTTAGAGCCCTTGACTAGAAACGAGCAGTACTTC.

J is TRBJ2-5 and V is TRBV19; D gene unclear. Germline V gives CDR1 LNHDA, CDR2 SQIVND (reference sequence). The CDR3 length is 16 residues. Deletions cut 4 bases from V and 6 bases from J, with 21 bases between. CDR3 protein: CASSTLSLPARKTQYF. The CDR3 DNA reads as TGTGCCAGTAGTACCCTTAGCCTCCCCGCACGGAAGACCCAGTACTTC.

The chain employs TRBV21-1 and TRBJ2-1; the tabulated D call, TRBD2, remains unverified against the DNA. TRBV21-1 is listed as a pseudogene. The CDR3 spans 13 residues. As DNA, the CDR3 is TGTGCCAGCAGCACTAGCGGGGGGGATGAGCAGTTCTTC. Translation: CASSTSGGDEQFF.

This clone was seen just once. The genes are TRBV28 and TRBJ1-1, with TRBD1 identical over 7 bases. The CDR3 loop spans 15 amino acids. Trimming at V came to 3 bases and at J to 4 bases, leaving 8 bases not matched to a gene. Germline V CDR1 and CDR2: MDHEN, SYDVKM. CDR3 protein: CASSFRRGRVTEAFF. CDR3 bases: TGTGCCAGCAGTTTTCGTAGGGGGCGGGTCACTGAAGCTTTCTTT.

This clone was observed a handful of times. The chain links TRBV6-5 to TRBJ2-1; D is perhaps TRBD2 (5 bases). Germline CDR1 and CDR2: MNHEY and SVGAGI. There are 15 residues in the CDR3. The ends were cut back, 7 bases at V and 5 bases at J, with 18 bases in the middle. Written as DNA, the CDR3 is TGTGCCAGCAAAAGAGGGTATTCTAGGCACAATGAGCAGTTCTTC. This codes for CASKRGYSRHNEQFF.

The chain recombines TRBV12-5 with TRBJ2-1; D is possibly TRBD2 (6 bases). The CDR3 runs to 16 residues. The V and J ends lost 2 bases and 7 bases respectively, with 18 bases between them. Per germline, CDR1 LGHNT and CDR2 FRNRAP. The CDR3 bases are TGTGCTAGTGGTTTGACTCGAGGGACTTATCTTAATGAGCAGTTCTTC. It specifies CASGLTRGTYLNEQFF.

The chain combines TRBV7-2 with TRBJ2-5; the D is unclear. The CDR3 covers 13 residues. Looked up from germline, CDR1 is SGHTA and CDR2 is FQGNSA. The V end was cut by 1 base, the J end by 5 bases, with 8 bases between. The CDR3 reads CASSLGPLETQYF. The DNA for the CDR3 is TGTGCCAGCAGCTTAGGGCCGCTGGAGACCCAGTACTTC. The entire variable domain, with the rest obtained from reference TRBV7-2 and TRBJ2-5, is as follows: GAGVSQSPSNKVTEKGKDVELRCDPISGHTALYWYRQSLGQGLEFLIYFQGNSAPDKSGLPSDRFSAERTGGSVSTLTIQRTQQEDSAVYLCASSLGPLETQYFGPGTRLLVL.